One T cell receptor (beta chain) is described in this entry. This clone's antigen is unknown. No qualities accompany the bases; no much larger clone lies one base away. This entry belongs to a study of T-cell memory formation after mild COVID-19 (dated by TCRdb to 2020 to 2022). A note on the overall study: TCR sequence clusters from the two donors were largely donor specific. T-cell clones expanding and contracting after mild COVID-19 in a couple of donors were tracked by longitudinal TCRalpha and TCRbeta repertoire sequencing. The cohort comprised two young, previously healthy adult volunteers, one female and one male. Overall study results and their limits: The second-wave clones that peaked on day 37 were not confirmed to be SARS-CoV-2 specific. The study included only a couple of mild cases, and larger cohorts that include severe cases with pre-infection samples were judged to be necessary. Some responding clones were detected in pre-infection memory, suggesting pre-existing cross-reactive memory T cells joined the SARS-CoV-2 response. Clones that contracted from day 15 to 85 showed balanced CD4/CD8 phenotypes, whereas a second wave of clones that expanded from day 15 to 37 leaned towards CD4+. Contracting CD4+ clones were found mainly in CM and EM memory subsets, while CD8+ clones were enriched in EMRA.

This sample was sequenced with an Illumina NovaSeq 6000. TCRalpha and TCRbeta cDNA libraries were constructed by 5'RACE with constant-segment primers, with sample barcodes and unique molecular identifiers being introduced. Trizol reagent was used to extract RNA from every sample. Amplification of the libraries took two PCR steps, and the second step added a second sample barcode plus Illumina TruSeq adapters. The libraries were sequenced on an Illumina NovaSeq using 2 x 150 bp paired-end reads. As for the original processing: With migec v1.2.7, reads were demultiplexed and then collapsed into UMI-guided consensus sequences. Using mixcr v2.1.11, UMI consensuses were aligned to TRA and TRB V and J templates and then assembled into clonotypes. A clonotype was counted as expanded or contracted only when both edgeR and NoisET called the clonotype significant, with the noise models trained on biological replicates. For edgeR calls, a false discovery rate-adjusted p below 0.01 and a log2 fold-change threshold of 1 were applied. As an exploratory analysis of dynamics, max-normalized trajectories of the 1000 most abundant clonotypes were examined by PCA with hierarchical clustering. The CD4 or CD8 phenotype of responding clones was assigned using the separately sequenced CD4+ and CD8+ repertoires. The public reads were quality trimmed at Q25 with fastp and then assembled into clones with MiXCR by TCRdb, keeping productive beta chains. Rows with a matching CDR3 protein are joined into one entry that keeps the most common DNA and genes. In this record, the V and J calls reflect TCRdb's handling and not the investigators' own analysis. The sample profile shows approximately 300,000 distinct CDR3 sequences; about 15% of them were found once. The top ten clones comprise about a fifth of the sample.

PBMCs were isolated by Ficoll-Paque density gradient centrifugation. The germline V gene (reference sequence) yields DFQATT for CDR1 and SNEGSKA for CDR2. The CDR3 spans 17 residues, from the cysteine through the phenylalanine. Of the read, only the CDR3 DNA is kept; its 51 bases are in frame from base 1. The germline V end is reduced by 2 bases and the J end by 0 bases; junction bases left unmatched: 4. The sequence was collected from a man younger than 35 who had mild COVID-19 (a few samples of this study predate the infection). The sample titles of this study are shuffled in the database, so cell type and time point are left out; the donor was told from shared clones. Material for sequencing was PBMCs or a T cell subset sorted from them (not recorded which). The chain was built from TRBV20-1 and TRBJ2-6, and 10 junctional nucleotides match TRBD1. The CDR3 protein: CSARPTGGLSGANVLTF. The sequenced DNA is TGCAGTGCTAGACCGACAGGGGGCCTCTCTGGGGCCAACGTCCTGACTTTC.